A selection of T cell receptor beta chains follows, all from one sample in a study of blood T cell repertoires in COVID-19. Here immunoSEQ multiplex PCR was the method, and the copy in TCRdb shows in-frame clones only, minus some. Of roughly 250,000 clones listed, roughly 86% were seen once; the top ten hold around 4%. The material sequenced was peripheral blood. The receptors originated from a man between 50 and 59 years old with acute or convalescent COVID-19. Each CDR3 is given with its conserved first and last residue. A D gene is named only where the DNA matches it firmly. Expanded clones get a size class; other rows say once, few or many, or leave the size out.

D: .; size: .; J: TRBJ1-2; V: TRBV19; CDR3: CASSWRGVDGYTF; DNA: TGTGCCAGTAGTTGGAGGGGCGTCGATGGCTACACCTTC
D: .; size: .; J: TRBJ1-2; V: TRBV29-1; CDR3: CSVSTGYGYTF; DNA: TGCAGCGTTTCGACGGGCTATGGCTACACCTTC
D: .; size: .; J: TRBJ2-2; V: TRBV4-1; CDR3: CASSREAGGGVGTGELFF; DNA: TGCGCCAGCAGCCGAGAAGCTGGGGGAGGCGTGGGCACCGGGGAGCTGTTTTTT
D: .; size: few; J: TRBJ2-2; V: TRBV3-1/TRBV3-2; CDR3: CASSPHTGTGELFF; DNA: TGTGCCAGCAGCCCCCACACAGGGACCGGGGAGCTGTTTTTT
D: .; size: .; J: TRBJ1-1; V: TRBV18; CDR3: CASSPPSVSEAEAFF; DNA: .
D: TRBD2; size: .; J: TRBJ2-7; V: TRBV12-3/TRBV12-4; CDR3: CASRRLAGLEQYF; DNA: TGTGCCAGCAGGAGACTAGCGGGGCTCGAGCAGTACTTC
D: .; size: once; J: TRBJ2-3; V: TRBV5-4; CDR3: CASSFLYRDLDTDTQYF; DNA: TGTGCCAGCAGCTTCTTATACAGGGATCTCGACACAGATACGCAGTATTTT
D: .; size: .; J: TRBJ1-1; V: TRBV19; CDR3: CASTYNTEAFF; DNA: TGTGCCAGTACTTATAACACTGAAGCTTTCTTT
D: .; size: .; J: TRBJ1-5; V: TRBV2; CDR3: CASSDPGPDQPQHF; DNA: TGTGCCAGCAGTGATCCAGGGCCTGATCAGCCCCAGCATTTT
D: TRBD1; size: .; J: TRBJ2-5; V: TRBV3-1/TRBV3-2; CDR3: CASSRQGTQYF; DNA: TGTGCCAGCAGCCGACAGGGGACCCAGTACTTC
D: .; size: .; J: TRBJ2-5; V: TRBV4-1; CDR3: CASSQEPDGTPTRTQYF; DNA: TGCGCCAGCAGCCAAGAGCCCGATGGGACACCGACGAGGACCCAGTACTTC
D: .; size: few; J: TRBJ1-1; V: TRBV20-1; CDR3: CSAAGETEAFF; DNA: TGCAGTGCCGCAGGGGAGACTGAAGCTTTCTTT
D: .; size: .; J: TRBJ1-2; V: TRBV6-5; CDR3: CASRGSLNYGYTF; DNA: TGTGCCAGCAGGGGCTCCCTCAACTATGGCTACACCTTC
D: TRBD1; size: .; J: TRBJ1-5; V: TRBV19; CDR3: CASSIGSGGNQPQHF; DNA: TGTGCCAGTAGTATAGGGTCAGGGGGCAACCAGCCCCAGCATTTT
D: TRBD2; size: .; J: TRBJ2-3; V: TRBV18; CDR3: CASSPLAGEADTQYF; DNA: TGTGCCAGCTCACCTTTAGCGGGAGAGGCAGATACGCAGTATTTT
D: .; size: .; J: TRBJ2-7; V: TRBV9; CDR3: CASSSPRGGSAYEQYF; DNA: TGTGCCAGCAGCAGCCCCCGAGGGGGATCCGCCTACGAGCAGTACTTC
D: .; size: .; J: TRBJ2-1; V: TRBV20-1; CDR3: CSAEAGAEQFF; DNA: TGCAGTGCCGAGGCGGGGGCCGAGCAGTTCTTC
D: .; size: .; J: TRBJ1-1; V: TRBV7-6; CDR3: CASSLVGDTTEAFF; DNA: TGTGCCAGCAGCTTAGTGGGCGATACCACTGAAGCTTTCTTT
D: .; size: .; J: TRBJ1-1; V: TRBV7-9; CDR3: CASSLAVEVWTEAFF; DNA: TGTGCCAGCAGCTTAGCGGTGGAGGTTTGGACTGAAGCTTTCTTT
D: .; size: .; J: TRBJ2-7; V: TRBV6-6; CDR3: CASSPSYEQYF; DNA: TGTGCCAGCAGTCCGAGCTACGAGCAGTACTTC
D: .; size: .; J: TRBJ2-2; V: TRBV27; CDR3: CASTQGGSDTGELFF; DNA: TGTGCCAGCACCCAAGGAGGGTCGGACACCGGGGAGCTGTTTTTT
D: .; size: .; J: TRBJ1-4; V: TRBV12-3/TRBV12-4; CDR3: CASSPGNEKLFF; DNA: TGTGCCAGCAGTCCCGGGAATGAAAAACTGTTTTTT
D: .; size: .; J: TRBJ2-1; V: TRBV11-1; CDR3: CASSKQGPNEQFF; DNA: TGTGCCAGCAGCAAACAGGGCCCGAATGAGCAGTTCTTC
D: .; size: .; J: TRBJ2-2; V: TRBV7-3; CDR3: CASSRSGQNTGELFF; DNA: TGTGCCAGCAGCAGGAGCGGGCAGAACACCGGGGAGCTGTTTTTT
D: .; size: .; J: TRBJ2-7; V: TRBV5-1; CDR3: CASKPGQSSYEQYF; DNA: TGCGCCAGCAAACCGGGACAAAGCTCCTACGAGCAGTACTTC
D: TRBD1; size: .; J: TRBJ1-6; V: TRBV5-4; CDR3: CASSLAETGDYNSPLHF; DNA: TGTGCCAGCAGCTTGGCGGAGACAGGGGACTATAATTCACCCCTCCACTTT
D: .; size: .; J: TRBJ1-5; V: TRBV4-2; CDR3: CASSQDGTAAGNQPQHF; DNA: TGTGCCAGCAGCCAAGATGGGACTGCAGCTGGAAATCAGCCCCAGCATTTT
D: .; size: .; J: TRBJ1-6; V: TRBV19; CDR3: CASSDIYNSPLHF; DNA: TGTGCCAGTAGCGACATTTATAATTCACCCCTCCACTTT
D: .; size: .; J: TRBJ2-4; V: TRBV12-2; CDR3: CASRSYSGDAKNIQYF; DNA: TGTGCAAGTCGCTCGTATAGCGGGGACGCCAAAAACATTCAGTACTTC
D: .; size: .; J: TRBJ2-7; V: TRBV30; CDR3: CAWSWTEDYEQYF; DNA: TGTGCCTGGAGTTGGACAGAAGACTACGAGCAGTACTTC
D: TRBD2; size: .; J: TRBJ2-1; V: TRBV27; CDR3: CASSTTSGDNEQFF; DNA: TGTGCCAGCAGTACGACTAGCGGGGACAATGAGCAGTTCTTC
D: TRBD1; size: .; J: TRBJ2-7; V: TRBV5-1; CDR3: CASSLEGQRSEQYF; DNA: TGCGCCAGCAGCTTGGAGGGACAGAGGTCGGAGCAGTACTTC
D: .; size: .; J: TRBJ1-1; V: TRBV6-2/TRBV6-3; CDR3: CASSPMWGMNTEAFF; DNA: TGTGCCAGCAGCCCTATGTGGGGCATGAACACTGAAGCTTTCTTT
D: TRBD1; size: .; J: TRBJ2-5; V: TRBV6-5; CDR3: CASSYGGQGARETQYF; DNA: TGTGCCAGCAGTTACGGAGGACAGGGGGCACGTGAGACCCAGTACTTC
D: .; size: .; J: TRBJ2-7; V: TRBV19; CDR3: CASRGSYEQYF; DNA: TGTGCCAGCCGGGGGTCCTACGAGCAGTACTTC
D: .; size: .; J: TRBJ1-1; V: TRBV12-5; CDR3: CASGLAVNTEAFF; DNA: TGTGCTAGTGGTTTGGCAGTGAACACTGAAGCTTTCTTT
D: .; size: .; J: TRBJ1-1; V: TRBV20-1; CDR3: CSASQGLNTEAFF; DNA: TGCAGTGCTAGTCAGGGGTTGAACACTGAAGCTTTCTTT
D: .; size: .; J: TRBJ2-5; V: TRBV24-1; CDR3: CATRGIQETQYF; DNA: TGTGCCACTAGGGGAATCCAAGAGACCCAGTACTTC
D: TRBD1; size: .; J: TRBJ1-4; V: TRBV7-2; CDR3: CASSSDRENEKLFF; DNA: TGTGCCAGCAGCTCGGACAGGGAGAATGAAAAACTGTTTTTT
D: TRBD1; size: .; J: TRBJ2-7; V: TRBV11-2; CDR3: CASSFPGQGYEQYF; DNA: TGTGCCAGCAGCTTCCCGGGACAGGGTTACGAGCAGTACTTC
D: .; size: .; J: TRBJ1-1; V: TRBV19; CDR3: CASSIPTGYTEAFF; DNA: TGTGCCAGTAGTATCCCGACAGGCTACACTGAAGCTTTCTTT
D: TRBD1; size: .; J: TRBJ2-5; V: TRBV5-4; CDR3: CASSQKHGTVQETQYF; DNA: TGTGCCAGCAGCCAAAAGCATGGGACAGTGCAAGAGACCCAGTACTTC
D: TRBD1; size: .; J: TRBJ1-6; V: TRBV5-5; CDR3: CASSTDRGEYNSPLHF; DNA: TGTGCCAGCAGCACGGACAGGGGCGAATATAATTCACCCCTCCACTTT
D: TRBD2; size: .; J: TRBJ2-1; V: TRBV28; CDR3: CASSLGSGNYNEQFF; DNA: TGTGCCAGCAGTTTAGGGAGCGGGAACTACAATGAGCAGTTCTTC
D: .; size: .; J: TRBJ1-5; V: TRBV27; CDR3: CASSSTQNHQPQHF; DNA: TGTGCCAGCAGTTCCACACAAAATCATCAGCCCCAGCATTTT
D: .; size: .; J: TRBJ1-2; V: TRBV15; CDR3: CATSREGGRNYGYTF; DNA: TGTGCCACCAGCAGGGAGGGCGGTAGGAACTATGGCTACACCTTC
D: .; size: .; J: TRBJ2-2; V: TRBV5-1; CDR3: CASSLEGAGELFF; DNA: TGCGCCAGCAGCTTGGAGGGGGCCGGGGAGCTGTTTTTT
D: TRBD2; size: .; J: TRBJ2-2; V: TRBV7-9; CDR3: CASSSERGGPGELFF; DNA: TGTGCCAGCTCTTCAGAGCGGGGGGGCCCCGGGGAGCTGTTTTTT
D: .; size: .; J: TRBJ1-2; V: TRBV6-5; CDR3: CASSQGSGYTF; DNA: TGTGCCAGCAGCCAGGGTAGTGGCTACACCTTC
D: TRBD1; size: .; J: TRBJ1-5; V: TRBV6-1; CDR3: CASSEREGGINQPQHF; DNA: TGTGCCAGCAGTGAAAGAGAAGGGGGCATCAATCAGCCCCAGCATTTT
D: .; size: .; J: TRBJ1-1; V: TRBV5-8; CDR3: CASSLESNTEAFF; DNA: TGTGCCAGCAGCTTGGAAAGCAACACTGAAGCTTTCTTT